This T cell receptor beta chain was found in a study of cytotoxic CD8 clonotypes in ibrutinib-treated CLL. Of note for this clone: The sample carries other DNA sequences with the same CDR3.

The table came from immunoSEQ multiplex PCR; TCRdb's copy has only in-frame clones and leaves some out. Here the sample spans roughly 130,000 clones, approximately 81% being singletons. The source is a human donor with chronic lymphocytic leukemia. The source material was PBMCs, sampled after 12 months of ibrutinib treatment.

The CDR3, as DNA: TGCGCCAGCAGCTTGGGACTAGGTGTGGACGGGGAGCTGTTTTTT. Protein sequence: CASSLGLGVDGELFF. J is TRBJ2-2 and V is TRBV5-1; TRBD2 is a possible D gene (6 bases). Germline V gene lookup returns CDR1 SGHRS and CDR2 YFSETQ. The CDR3 extends over 15 amino acids. V lost 0 bases and J 7 bases, leaving 13 bases between the germline ends.